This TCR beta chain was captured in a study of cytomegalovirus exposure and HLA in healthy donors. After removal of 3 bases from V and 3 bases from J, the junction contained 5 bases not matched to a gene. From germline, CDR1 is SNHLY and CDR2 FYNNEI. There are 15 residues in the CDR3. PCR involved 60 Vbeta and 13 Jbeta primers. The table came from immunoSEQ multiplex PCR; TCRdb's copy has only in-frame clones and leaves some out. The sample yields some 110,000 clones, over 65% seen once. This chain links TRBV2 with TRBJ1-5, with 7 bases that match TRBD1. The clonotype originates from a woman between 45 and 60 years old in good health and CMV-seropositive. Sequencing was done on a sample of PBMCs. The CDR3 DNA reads TGTGCCAGCAGTGATAGGGGACAGCTCAATCAGCCCCAGCATTTT. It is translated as CASSDRGQLNQPQHF.